Sequencing of this T cell receptor beta chain was carried out in a study of immune evolution from preneoplasia to lung adenocarcinoma. Study-wide points: Later-stage lesions seemingly showed higher T cell density and diversity than normal lung.

Germline CDR1 ENHRY, CDR2 SYGVKD. The CDR3 is 15 residues long. Trimming shortened V by 0 bases and J by 7 bases, and 10 bases separated the two germline ends. Using immunoSEQ multiplex PCR, the repertoire was profiled, and TCRdb retains in-frame clones only, with some absent. The table includes 4,500 to 7,000 clones, approximately 71% detected once. Resections took place in Japan or China from about 2013 to 2017. Histologic diagnosis was independently verified by two lung pathologists. As for this clone: The antigen is not known.

The specimen was FFPE adjacent normal lung tissue. The sequence came from a person aged 80 or over with lung adenocarcinoma. The chain links TRBV10-3 to TRBJ1-6, with a weak D call TRBD1 (6 bases). CDR3 sequence: CAISESGRGNSPLHF. For the CDR3, the DNA is TGTGCCATCAGTGAGTCAGGCAGGGGAAATTCACCCCTCCACTTT.